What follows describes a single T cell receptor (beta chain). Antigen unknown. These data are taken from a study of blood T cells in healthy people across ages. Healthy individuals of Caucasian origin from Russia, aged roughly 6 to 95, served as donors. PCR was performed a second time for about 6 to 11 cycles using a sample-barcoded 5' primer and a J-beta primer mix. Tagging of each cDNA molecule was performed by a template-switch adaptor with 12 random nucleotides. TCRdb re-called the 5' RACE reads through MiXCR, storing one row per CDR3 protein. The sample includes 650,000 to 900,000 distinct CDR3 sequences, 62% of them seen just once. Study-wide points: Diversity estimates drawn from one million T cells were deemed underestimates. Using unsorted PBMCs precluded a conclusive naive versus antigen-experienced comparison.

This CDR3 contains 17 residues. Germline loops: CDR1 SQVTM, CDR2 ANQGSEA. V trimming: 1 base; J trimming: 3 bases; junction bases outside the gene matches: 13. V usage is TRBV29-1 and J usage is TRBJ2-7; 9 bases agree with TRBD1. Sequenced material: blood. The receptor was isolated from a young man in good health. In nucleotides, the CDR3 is TGCAGCGTTGAAGGTCGCGGAACAGGGGGCGGGGGCTACGAGCAGTACTTC. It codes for CSVEGRGTGGGGYEQYF.